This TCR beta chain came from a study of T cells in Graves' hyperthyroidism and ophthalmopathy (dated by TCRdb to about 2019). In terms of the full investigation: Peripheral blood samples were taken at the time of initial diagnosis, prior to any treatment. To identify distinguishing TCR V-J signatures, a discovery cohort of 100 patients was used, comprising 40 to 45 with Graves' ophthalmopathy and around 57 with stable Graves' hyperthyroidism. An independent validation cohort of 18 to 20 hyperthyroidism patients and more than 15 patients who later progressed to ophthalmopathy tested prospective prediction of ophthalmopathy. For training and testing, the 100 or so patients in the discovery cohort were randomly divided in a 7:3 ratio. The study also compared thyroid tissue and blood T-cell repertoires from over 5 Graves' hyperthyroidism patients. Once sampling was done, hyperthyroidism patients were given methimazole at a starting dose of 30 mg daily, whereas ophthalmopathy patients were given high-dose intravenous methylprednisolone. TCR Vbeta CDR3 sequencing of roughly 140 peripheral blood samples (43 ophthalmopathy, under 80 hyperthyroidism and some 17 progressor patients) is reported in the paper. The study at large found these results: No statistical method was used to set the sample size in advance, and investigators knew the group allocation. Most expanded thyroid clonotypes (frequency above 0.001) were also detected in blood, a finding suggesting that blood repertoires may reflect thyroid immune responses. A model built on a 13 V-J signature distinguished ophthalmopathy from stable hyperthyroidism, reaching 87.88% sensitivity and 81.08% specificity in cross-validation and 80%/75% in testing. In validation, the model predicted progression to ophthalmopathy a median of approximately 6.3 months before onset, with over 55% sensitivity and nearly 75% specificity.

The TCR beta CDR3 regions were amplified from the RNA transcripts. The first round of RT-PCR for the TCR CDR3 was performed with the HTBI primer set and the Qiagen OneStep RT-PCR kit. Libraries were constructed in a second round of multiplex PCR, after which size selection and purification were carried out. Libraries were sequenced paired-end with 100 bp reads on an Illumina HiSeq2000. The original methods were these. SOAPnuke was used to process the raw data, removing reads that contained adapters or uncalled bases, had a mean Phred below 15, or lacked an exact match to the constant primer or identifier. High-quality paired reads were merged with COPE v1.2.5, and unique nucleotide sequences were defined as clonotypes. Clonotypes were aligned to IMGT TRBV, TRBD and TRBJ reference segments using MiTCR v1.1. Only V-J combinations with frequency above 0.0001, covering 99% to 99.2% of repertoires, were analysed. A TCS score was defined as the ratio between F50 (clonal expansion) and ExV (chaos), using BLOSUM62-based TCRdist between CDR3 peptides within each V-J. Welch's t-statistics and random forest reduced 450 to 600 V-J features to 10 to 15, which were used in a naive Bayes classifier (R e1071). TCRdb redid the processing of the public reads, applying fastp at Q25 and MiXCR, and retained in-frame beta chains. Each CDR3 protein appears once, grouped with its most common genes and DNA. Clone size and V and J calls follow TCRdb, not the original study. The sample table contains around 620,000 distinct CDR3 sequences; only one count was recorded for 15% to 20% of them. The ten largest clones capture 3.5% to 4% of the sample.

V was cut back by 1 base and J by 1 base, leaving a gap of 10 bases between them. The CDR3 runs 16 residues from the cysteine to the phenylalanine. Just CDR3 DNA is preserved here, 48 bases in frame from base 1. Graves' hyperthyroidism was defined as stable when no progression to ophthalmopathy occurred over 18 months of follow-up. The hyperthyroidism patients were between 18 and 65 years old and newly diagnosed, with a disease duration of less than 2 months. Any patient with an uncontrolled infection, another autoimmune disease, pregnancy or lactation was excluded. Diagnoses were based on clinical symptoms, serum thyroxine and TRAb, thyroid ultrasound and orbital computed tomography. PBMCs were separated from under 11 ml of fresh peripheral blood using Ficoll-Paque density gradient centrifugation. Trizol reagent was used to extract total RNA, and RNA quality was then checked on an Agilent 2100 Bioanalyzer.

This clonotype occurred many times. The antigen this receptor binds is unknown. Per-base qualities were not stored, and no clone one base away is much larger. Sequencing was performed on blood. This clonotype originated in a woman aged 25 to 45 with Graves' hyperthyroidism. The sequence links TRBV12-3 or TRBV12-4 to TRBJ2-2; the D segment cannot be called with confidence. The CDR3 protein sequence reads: CASSLVRKVNTGELFF. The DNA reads TGTGCCAGCAGTTTAGTCCGTAAGGTGAACACCGGGGAGCTGTTTTTT.